The 5 T cell receptor beta chains below all came from one sample that was sequenced in a study of cytomegalovirus exposure and HLA in healthy donors. In the PCR, 60 Vbeta and 13 Jbeta primers were used. TCRdb keeps only in-frame clones here, not all; method: immunoSEQ multiplex PCR. The sample records fewer than 90,000 clones, around three quarters being singletons. Source material: PBMCs. The receptors stem from a male donor in good health and CMV-seronegative.

The V gene is TRBV5-1, the J gene TRBJ2-2; D may be TRBD1 (5 bases). Trimming removed 5 bases from V and 2 bases from J, with 10 bases in between. The germline V gene has CDR1 SGHRS and CDR2 YFSETQ. This CDR3 comprises 14 residues. This CDR3 is CASRDNANTGELFF. The CDR3, as DNA: TGCGCCAGCAGGGACAATGCAAACACCGGGGAGCTGTTTTTT. Complete variable domain (other parts from reference TRBV5-1 and TRBJ2-2): KAGVTQTPRYLIKTRGQQVTLSCSPISGHRSVSWYQQTPGQGLQFLFEYFSETQRNKGNFPGRFSGRQFSNSRSEMNVSTLELGDSALYLCASRDNANTGELFFGEGSRLTVL.

This chain uses TRBV11-3 with TRBJ2-5, with D possibly matching TRBD2 (6 bases). The J call is uncertain, as TRBJ2-7 better fits the DNA end. The CDR3 covers 14 residues. Germline V lookup: CDR1 SGHNT, CDR2 YENEEA. The CDR3: CASSFSASADEQYF. The CDR3 bases are TGTGCCAGCAGCTTTTCTGCTAGCGCGGACGAGCAGTACTTC.

The chain combines TRBV11-2 with TRBJ2-6; 7 positions match TRBD2. The CDR3 covers 17 residues. CDR1 and CDR2 (germline): SGHAT, FQNNGV. V shed 6 bases, J shed 2 bases, and the junction held 10 bases outside the gene matches. CDR3 bases: TGTGCCAGCAGGCGCGTTGGGGGGGTACCTGGGGCCAACGTCCTGACTTTC. Protein product: CASRRVGGVPGANVLTF.

Only one count was recorded for this clone. The chain combines TRBV7-2 with TRBJ1-4, with D uncertain. V was shortened by 5 bases and J by 8 bases, with 15 bases between the two germline ends. Germline-derived CDR1 and CDR2 are SGHTA and FQGNSA. CDR3 length equals 14 residues. CDR3 loop: CASSQISRAEKLFF. In nucleotides, the CDR3 is TGTGCCAGCAGCCAGATATCGCGGGCGGAAAAACTGTTTTTT.

The chain carries TRBV28 and TRBJ2-5; maybe TRBD2 (5 bases). There are 12 residues in the CDR3. Trimming pared 7 bases from V and 5 bases from J, leaving 11 bases between. The germline CDR1 and CDR2 sequences are MDHEN and SYDVKM. The CDR3 DNA reads TGTGCCAGCAACCGGGGTGGGGAGACCCAGTACTTC. Its protein is CASNRGGETQYF.